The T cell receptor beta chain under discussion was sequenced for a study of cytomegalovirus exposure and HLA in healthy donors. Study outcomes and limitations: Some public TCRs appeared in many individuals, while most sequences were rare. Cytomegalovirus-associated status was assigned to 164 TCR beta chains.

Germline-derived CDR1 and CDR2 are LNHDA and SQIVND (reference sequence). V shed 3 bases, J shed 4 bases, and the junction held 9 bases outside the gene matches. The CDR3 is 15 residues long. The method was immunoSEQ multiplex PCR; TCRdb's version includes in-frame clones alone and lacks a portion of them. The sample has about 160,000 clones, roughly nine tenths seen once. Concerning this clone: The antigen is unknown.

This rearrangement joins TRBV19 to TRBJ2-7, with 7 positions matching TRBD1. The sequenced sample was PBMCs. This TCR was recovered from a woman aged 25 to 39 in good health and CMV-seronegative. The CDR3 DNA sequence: TGTGCCAGTAGTATCAGGGTGGACAGGACATACGAGCAGTACTTC. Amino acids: CASSIRVDRTYEQYF. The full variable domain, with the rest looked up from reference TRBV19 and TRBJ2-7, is DGGITQSPKYLFRKEGQNVTLSCEQNLNHDAMYWYRQDPGQGLRLIYYSQIVNDFQKGDIAEGYSVSREKKESFPLTVTSAQKNPTAFYLCASSIRVDRTYEQYFGPGTRLTVT.